The next 9 T cell receptor beta chains were all read from a single sample in a study of T cells after yellow fever vaccination. TCRdb reanalysed the 5' RACE reads using MiXCR and keeps one entry per CDR3 protein. The table shows approximately 85,000 distinct CDR3 sequences, with less than 15% occurring only once. Here the sequenced sample was CD8+ T cells not binding an NS4B(214-222) dextramer, sorted from PBMCs, taken 21 days after the first yellow fever vaccination. These receptors all stem from a man aged 18 to 35 who received the YFV17D yellow fever vaccine.

This clonotype has just a few counts. The chain has TRBV27 and TRBJ2-7; 8 nucleotides align to TRBD1. Germline-derived CDR1 and CDR2 are MNHEY and SMNVEV (reference sequence). V lost 5 bases, J lost 6 bases, and 6 bases stayed unmatched. The CDR3 consists of 13 residues. CDR3 in amino acids: CASSAGGFREQYF. The CDR3 DNA follows: TGTGCCAGCAGTGCAGGGGGCTTCCGCGAGCAGTACTTC.

There are a few counts of this clonotype. V gene TRBV20-1 combines with J gene TRBJ2-6; D perhaps matches TRBD2 (6 bases). CDR1 is DFQATT and CDR2 is SNEGSKA in the germline V gene (reference sequence). CDR3 length: 14 amino acids. Trimming took off 3 bases at V and 0 bases at J, with 6 bases between the two ends. The CDR3 region has the DNA TGCAGTGCTAGGGGGGGCTCTGGGGCCAACGTCCTGACTTTC. It is translated as CSARGGSGANVLTF.

The CDR3 coding sequence is TGCGCCAGCAGCAGCCGGGACGGATCCTACGAGCAGTACTTC. This encodes CASSSRDGSYEQYF. The V and J genes are TRBV4-1 and TRBJ2-7; tentatively, D is TRBD1 or TRBD2 (5 bases each). The germline V gene has CDR1 MGHRA and CDR2 YSYEKL. This CDR3 spans 14 amino acids. V was cut by 5 bases and J by 1 base, with 12 bases left in between.

This clonotype was found a few times. The chain combines TRBV14 with TRBJ2-5, with D perhaps matching TRBD1 or TRBD2 (5 bases each). V lost 4 bases to trimming and J lost 1 base, with 13 bases between them. This CDR3 contains 15 residues. The germline V gene has CDR1 SGHDN and CDR2 FVKESK. This chain's CDR3 is CASSPHYGGQETQYF. CDR3 nucleotide sequence: TGTGCCAGCAGCCCCCACTATGGGGGCCAAGAGACCCAGTACTTC.

This clonotype was counted a few times. This rearrangement joins TRBV4-3 to TRBJ2-5, with 10 positions matching TRBD2. With V trimmed by 0 bases and J by 0 bases, 4 bases remained unmatched. Germline CDR1 reads LGHNA; CDR2 reads YSLEER. CDR3 size: 17 residues. The DNA for the CDR3 is TGCGCCAGCAGCCAAGAATCGACTAGCGGGTACCAAGAGACCCAGTACTTC. Its translation: CASSQESTSGYQETQYF.

This clonotype occurred a few times. This sequence joins TRBV28 and TRBJ2-2; either TRBD1 or TRBD2 may fit D (6 bases each). There are 16 residues in the CDR3. The V and J ends lost 6 bases and 5 bases respectively, with 19 bases between them. Germline-derived CDR1 and CDR2 are MDHEN and SYDVKM. The CDR3 DNA sequence: TGTGCCAGCAGCCCATCGTCGGGGGCAGGAACCGGGGAGCTGTTTTTT. Protein: CASSPSSGAGTGELFF.

This clonotype has a handful of counts. J is TRBJ1-6 and V is TRBV5-4; D is unclear. CDR3 length: 12 residues. Between the trimmed V and J ends, which lost 2 bases and 7 bases, there was a span of 4 bases. CDR1 and CDR2 (germline): SGHNT, YYREEE (reference sequence). The CDR3, as DNA: TGTGCCAGCAGCTTTCTGAATTCACCCCTCCACTTT. Amino acid sequence: CASSFLNSPLHF.

V gene TRBV29-1 combines with J gene TRBJ2-5; 7 nucleotides match TRBD2. J lost 2 bases, V lost 7 bases, and 16 bases had no gene match. There are 16 residues in the CDR3. The germline V gene has CDR1 SQVTM and CDR2 ANQGSEA. DNA for the CDR3: TGCAGCGCCGGGACCCCCCGGGGGGATTCACAAGAGACCCAGTACTTC. Translating gives CSAGTPRGDSQETQYF.

This clonotype appeared a few times. This rearrangement joins TRBV28 to TRBJ2-6; D ambiguous. The CDR3 totals 15 residues. Trimming removed 3 bases at V and 4 bases at J, with 10 bases between. CDR1 and CDR2 (germline): MDHEN, SYDVKM. In nucleotides, the CDR3 is TGTGCCAGCAGTTTCCCACCCTCCGGGGCCAACGTCCTGACTTTC. It encodes CASSFPPSGANVLTF.